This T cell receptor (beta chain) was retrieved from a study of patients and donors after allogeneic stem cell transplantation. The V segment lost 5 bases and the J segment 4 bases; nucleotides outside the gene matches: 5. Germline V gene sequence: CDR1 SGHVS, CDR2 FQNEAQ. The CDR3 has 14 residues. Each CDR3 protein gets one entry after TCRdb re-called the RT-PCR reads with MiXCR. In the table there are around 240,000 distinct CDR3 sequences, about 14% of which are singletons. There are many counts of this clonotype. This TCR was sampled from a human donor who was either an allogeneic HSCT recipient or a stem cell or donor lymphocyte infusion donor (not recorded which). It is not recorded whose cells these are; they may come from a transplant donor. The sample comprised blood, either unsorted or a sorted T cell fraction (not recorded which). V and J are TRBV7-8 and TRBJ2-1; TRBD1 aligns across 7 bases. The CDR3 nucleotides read TGTGCCAGCAGCCCCGGGACAGAATACAATGAGCAGTTCTTC. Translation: CASSPGTEYNEQFF.